This T cell receptor (beta chain) was obtained from a study of Ad26.COV2.S vaccination and SARS-CoV-2 variants. The repertoire was sequenced with immunoSEQ multiplex PCR; TCRdb's copy has only in-frame clones and lacks some. The sample has fewer than 400,000 clones, about 86% seen once. CDR3 size: 18 residues. Germline V gene lookup returns CDR1 LGHNA and CDR2 YSLEER. J was trimmed by 0 bases and V by 4 bases; bases with no gene match: 5. The sample's treatment: roughly 20 received Ad26.COV2.S at low or high dose, single or two shots; 5 received placebo; per-sample allocation not given. The samples were gathered on day 63 after the first injection of vaccine or placebo.

The source was peripheral blood, collected in a trial of Ad26.COV2.S vaccine versus placebo. This receptor was identified in a person aged 18 to 65 who received the Ad26.COV2.S COVID-19 vaccine or a placebo. The chain has TRBV4-3 and TRBJ2-4; TRBD2 matches 14 bases. The CDR3 DNA is TGCGCCAGCAGCCCGGGACTAGCGGGGGAGCTAGCCAAAAACATTCAGTACTTC. Amino acid sequence: CASSPGLAGELAKNIQYF.